The T cell receptor beta chain described here comes from a study of blood T cell repertoires in COVID-19. Study summary: Some COVID-19 samples were acute and others convalescent; all came from the United States, Italy and Spain. Sample material is recorded as cDNA or gDNA derived from T cells, B-cell-depleted T cells, or PBMCs.

The CDR3 loop spans 15 amino acids. Trimming removed 8 bases from V and 0 bases from J; junction bases left unmatched: 7. Germline V gene sequence: CDR1 MNHEY, CDR2 SVGAGI. Authors' analysis steps: Quantification of nucleated cells was approximated via reference gene primer amplification. Generated by immunoSEQ multiplex PCR, the TCRdb table keeps only in-frame clones and is missing some. V and J calls and clone size are as listed in that table; D and trimming were resolved from the DNA. The sample has approximately 60,000 clones; about 76% are singletons. Sequences were obtained from peripheral blood. The sequence was collected from a human donor in a cohort sampled during active COVID-19. This chain joins TRBV6-5 and TRBJ2-3, with TRBD1 identical over 8 bases. The CDR3 sequence is CASYTGQGSTDTQYF. DNA for the CDR3: TGTGCCAGCTACACCGGACAGGGCAGCACAGATACGCAGTATTTT.